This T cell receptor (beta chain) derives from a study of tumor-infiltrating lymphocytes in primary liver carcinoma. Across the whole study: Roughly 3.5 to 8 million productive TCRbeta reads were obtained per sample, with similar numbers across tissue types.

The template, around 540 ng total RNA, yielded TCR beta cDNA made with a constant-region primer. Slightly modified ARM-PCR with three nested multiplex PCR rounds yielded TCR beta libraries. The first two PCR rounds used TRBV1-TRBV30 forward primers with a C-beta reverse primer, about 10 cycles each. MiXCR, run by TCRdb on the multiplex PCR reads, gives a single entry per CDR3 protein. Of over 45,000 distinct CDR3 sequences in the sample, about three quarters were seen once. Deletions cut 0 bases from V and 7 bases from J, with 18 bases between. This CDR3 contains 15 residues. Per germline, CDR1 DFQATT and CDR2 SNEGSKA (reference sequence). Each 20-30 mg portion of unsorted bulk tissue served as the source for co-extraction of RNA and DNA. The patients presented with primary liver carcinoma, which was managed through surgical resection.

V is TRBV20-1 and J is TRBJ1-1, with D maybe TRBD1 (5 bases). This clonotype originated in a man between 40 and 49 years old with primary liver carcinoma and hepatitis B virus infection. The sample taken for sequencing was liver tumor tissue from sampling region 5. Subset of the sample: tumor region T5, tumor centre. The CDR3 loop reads CSARDGGLIGIEAFF. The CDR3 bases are TGCAGTGCTAGAGACGGGGGGTTGATTGGCATTGAAGCTTTCTTT.